The 17 T cell receptor beta chains reported below all come from one sample, sequenced in a study of CD8+ T cells in alopecia areata. Noted treatment: oral pan-JAK inhibitor, 5-10 mg twice daily. It was cDNA, reverse transcribed from extracted RNA, that served as the sequencing template. The repertoire was sequenced with immunoSEQ multiplex PCR; TCRdb's copy has only in-frame clones and lacks some. The sample shows about 200,000 clones, about two fifths of them seen only once. Sequencing was performed on CD4+ T cells sorted from blood, taken between weeks 30 and 35, from a patient treated with tofacitinib. Receptors were obtained from a human donor with alopecia areata.

The rearrangement joins TRBV25-1 to TRBJ1-2, with 12 bases lining up with TRBD1. CDR1 MGHDK and CDR2 SYGVNS come from the germline V gene. The CDR3 spans 15 residues. V gave up 6 bases and J gave up 7 bases; unmatched junction bases: 9. The CDR3 loop is CASSDPGQGASGYTF. DNA of the CDR3: TGTGCCAGCAGCGATCCGGGACAGGGGGCAAGTGGCTACACCTTC.

J is TRBJ1-2 and V is TRBV30; TRBD1 might be the D (6 bases). The CDR3 loop spans 12 amino acids. Per the germline V gene, CDR1 is GTSNPN and CDR2 is SVGIG (reference sequence). V was clipped by 2 bases and J by 6 bases, with 10 bases between them. For the CDR3, the DNA is TGTGCCTGGAGTAAAGGGGGGAATGGCTACACCTTC. Encoded protein: CAWSKGGNGYTF.

The chain combines TRBV30 with TRBJ2-7; the D is unclear. The CDR3 is made up of 11 amino acids. V lost 2 bases and J 0 bases, leaving 2 bases between the germline ends. The germline CDR1 and CDR2 sequences are GTSNPN and SVGIG (reference sequence). This CDR3 reads CAWSLSYEQYF. The CDR3, as DNA: TGTGCCTGGAGTCTCTCCTACGAGCAGTACTTC. Combining the CDR3 with reference TRBV30 and TRBJ2-7 gives the whole variable domain SQTIHQWPATLVQPVGSPLSLECTVEGTSNPNLYWYRQAAGRGLQLLFYSVGIGQISSEVPQNLSASRPQDRQFILSSKKLLLSDSGFYLCAWSLSYEQYFGPGTRLTVT.

The CDR3 is CASSSRPIGTAFQETQYF. Here the CDR3 DNA reads TGTGCCAGCAGCTCACGTCCTATCGGGACAGCTTTCCAAGAGACCCAGTACTTC. This sequence joins TRBV7-2 and TRBJ2-5; 7 bases are shared with TRBD1. The V gene end was trimmed by 4 bases and the J gene end by 1 base; junction bases not matched to a gene: 15. CDR1 and CDR2 from the germline V gene are SGHTA and FQGNSA. The CDR3 totals 18 residues.

The V call is TRBV4-2, the J call TRBJ2-3; TRBD2 aligns across 11 bases. The CDR3 is 16 amino acids. J lost 2 bases, V lost 5 bases, and 6 bases had no gene match. Germline values: CDR1 LGHNA, CDR2 YNFKEQ. Here the CDR3 DNA reads TGTGCCAGCAGCGCCAGACTAGCGGGGAACACAGATACGCAGTATTTT. It codes for CASSARLAGNTDTQYF.

CDR3 amino acids: CASSPRPTGNSYNEQFF. The CDR3 coding sequence is TGTGCCAGCAGTCCGCGCCCAACAGGGAACTCCTACAATGAGCAGTTCTTC. J is TRBJ2-1 and V is TRBV27; perhaps TRBD1 as D (6 bases). The CDR3 is 17 amino acids. V shed 5 bases and J shed 0 bases, with 17 bases lying between them. The V gene's germline CDR1 is MNHEY and CDR2 SMNVEV (reference sequence).

The J gene is TRBJ1-5, the V gene TRBV28; 8 bases map to TRBD1. The germline V gene encodes CDR1 MDHEN and CDR2 SYDVKM. The CDR3 length is 20 residues. V shed 5 bases and J 0 bases; nucleotides not matched to a gene: 18. The CDR3 sequence is CASSTRNRGKSGYSNQPQHF. CDR3 nucleotides: TGTGCCAGCAGTACCCGAAACAGGGGGAAGAGCGGTTATAGCAATCAGCCCCAGCATTTT.

This chain connects TRBV5-1 to TRBJ1-1, with 7 positions matching TRBD1. Germline CDR1 reads SGHRS; CDR2 reads YFSETQ. The length of the CDR3 is 16 residues. V trimming: 4 bases; J trimming: 1 base; junction bases outside the gene matches: 10. The CDR3 sequence is CASSGTWDSKNTEAFF. In DNA form, the CDR3 reads TGCGCCAGCAGCGGGACCTGGGACAGTAAGAACACTGAAGCTTTCTTT.

The table lists this clone with a few counts. The chain couples TRBV5-1 to TRBJ1-2; D is undetermined. Germline V CDR1 and CDR2: SGHRS, YFSETQ. The CDR3 spans 13 residues. V lost 10 bases and J 1 base, leaving 14 bases between the germline ends. The CDR3: CASASGDNYGYTF. The DNA of the CDR3 is TGCGCCTCCGCGTCGGGAGATAACTATGGCTACACCTTC.

The chain combines TRBV4-1 with TRBJ2-7; TRBD1 matches 9 bases. The V segment lost 3 bases and the J segment 6 bases; nucleotides outside the gene matches: 12. Germline V gene lookup returns CDR1 MGHRA and CDR2 YSYEKL. The CDR3 length is 16 residues. CDR3 amino acids: CASSQLSGTGWAEQYF. The CDR3 bases are TGCGCCAGCAGCCAGCTCTCCGGGACAGGGTGGGCCGAGCAGTACTTC.

Only a few counts were recorded for this clone. The chain carries TRBV7-9 and TRBJ1-2, with 9 bases matching TRBD1. CDR3 length: 15 amino acids. J gave up 1 base and V 4 bases, and 4 bases lay outside the gene matches. The germline V gene encodes CDR1 SEHNR and CDR2 FQNEAQ (reference sequence). CDR3 DNA sequence: TGTGCCAGCAGCTGGGCGGACAGGGGTAACTATGGCTACACCTTC. Translating gives CASSWADRGNYGYTF.

This clone was observed a few times. The chain combines TRBV7-9 with TRBJ1-2; D gene ambiguous. The germline V gene has CDR1 SEHNR and CDR2 FQNEAQ (reference sequence). The CDR3 is made up of 13 amino acids. Deletions cut 1 base from V and 8 bases from J, with 11 bases between. The DNA for the CDR3 is TGTGCCAGCAGCTTAGGTGGGGTGGAGGGCTACACCTTC. Its translation is CASSLGGVEGYTF.

The J gene is TRBJ1-1, the V gene TRBV29-1; 8 nucleotides agree with TRBD1. V dropped 6 bases and J dropped 4; count of bases not matched to a gene: 4. The CDR3 is 12 amino acids. Germline CDR1 and CDR2: SQVTM and ANQGSEA. The CDR3 nucleotides read TGCAGCGTCGGACAGGGTATCACTGAAGCTTTCTTT. It translates to CSVGQGITEAFF.

There are a few counts of this clone. The V gene is TRBV15, the J gene TRBJ2-4; D not certain. Trimming removed 3 bases at V and 0 bases at J, with 9 bases between. The CDR3 runs 15 residues. Germline V gene data show CDR1 as LNHNV and CDR2 as YYDKDF (reference sequence). CDR3 sequence: CATSSSFGAKNIQYF. CDR3 bases: TGTGCCACCAGCAGTTCTTTCGGAGCCAAAAACATTCAGTACTTC.

This clone was recorded a few times. V gene TRBV29-1 combines with J gene TRBJ1-1; D call uncertain. Germline V CDR1 and CDR2: SQVTM, ANQGSEA. Trimming removed 4 bases at V and 4 bases at J, with 7 bases between. The CDR3 sequence is 11 residues long. This CDR3 is CSVVSGTEAFF. CDR3 in DNA: TGCAGCGTTGTAAGTGGCACTGAAGCTTTCTTT.

This clone was seen a single time. The J gene is TRBJ1-1, the V gene TRBV30; D is ambiguous. Per germline, CDR1 GTSNPN and CDR2 SVGIG (reference sequence). This CDR3 is built from 11 residues. The V gene lost 7 bases and the J gene lost 6 bases, with 12 bases spanning the gap. The CDR3 DNA is TGTGCCTCGGCTGCGTTCGCTGAAGCTTTCTTT. Protein product: CASAAFAEAFF.

This clone was seen a single time. The CDR3 DNA is TGTGCCAGCAGTGCTGGACTTACGTCTGCTAACTATGGCTACACCTTC. Translation gives CASSAGLTSANYGYTF. The rearrangement uses TRBV25-1 and TRBJ1-2; D not resolved. From germline, CDR1 is MGHDK and CDR2 SYGVNS. The CDR3 sequence is 16 residues long. V was shortened by 4 bases and J by 0 bases, with 15 bases between the two germline ends.